The 6 T cell receptor beta chains in this list originate from one sample, sequenced in a study of cytomegalovirus exposure and HLA in healthy donors. It was with 60 Vbeta and 13 Jbeta primers that the PCR ran. Here immunoSEQ multiplex PCR was the method, and the copy in TCRdb shows in-frame clones only, minus some. Of over 200,000 clones in the sample, 85% to 90% were seen once. Sequenced sample: PBMCs. These receptors originate from a human donor in good health.

The chain carries TRBV5-4 and TRBJ2-3; 9 bases map to TRBD2. CDR1 is SGHNT, CDR2 YYREEE, per germline (reference sequence). The V gene end was trimmed by 4 bases and the J gene end by 5 bases; junction bases not matched to a gene: 5. The length of the CDR3 is 14 residues. CDR3 amino acids: CASSPGGRGDTQYF. The CDR3 DNA reads as TGTGCCAGCAGCCCCGGCGGGAGGGGAGATACGCAGTATTTT.

This chain joins TRBV4-3 and TRBJ2-7; 8 nucleotides align to TRBD2. CDR1 is LGHNA and CDR2 is YSLEER in the germline V gene. The CDR3 runs to 15 residues. Trimming removed 4 bases from V and 5 bases from J; junction bases left unmatched: 10. The CDR3 is CASSPFRTSGDEQYF. The CDR3 region has the DNA TGCGCCAGCAGCCCATTTCGAACTAGCGGCGACGAGCAGTACTTC.

The chain joins TRBV29-1 to TRBJ2-3, with a weak D call TRBD2 (6 bases). This CDR3 is built from 16 residues. The V and J ends lost 3 bases and 0 bases respectively, with 16 bases between them. The V gene's germline CDR1 is SQVTM and CDR2 ANQGSEA. The CDR3 protein is CSVEEPSDSSTDTQYF. CDR3 nucleotide sequence: TGCAGCGTTGAGGAACCTAGCGACTCTAGCACAGATACGCAGTATTTT.

V gene TRBV15 combines with J gene TRBJ1-5, with D perhaps matching TRBD1 (5 bases). Germline V lookup: CDR1 LNHNV, CDR2 YYDKDF (reference sequence). This CDR3 spans 16 amino acids. The V gene lost 0 bases and the J gene lost 2 bases, with 11 bases spanning the gap. The CDR3 loop reads CATSRDPQGGNQPQHF. CDR3 sequence (DNA): TGTGCCACCAGCAGAGATCCCCAGGGTGGCAATCAGCCCCAGCATTTT.

The rearrangement joins TRBV6-6 to TRBJ2-7, with 8 bases fitting TRBD2. The CDR3 has 14 amino acids. Per the germline V gene, CDR1 is MNHNY and CDR2 is SVGAGI (reference sequence). Unmatched junction bases numbered 7, after V lost 7 bases and J lost 2 bases. The CDR3 loop is CASKSGSGTYEQYF. The CDR3 DNA is TGTGCCAGCAAAAGTGGTAGCGGGACCTACGAGCAGTACTTC.

This sequence joins TRBV10-3 and TRBJ1-2, with a weak D call TRBD1 (6 bases). This CDR3 is built from 15 residues. From germline, CDR1 is ENHRY and CDR2 SYGVKD. The germline V and J ends were trimmed by 3 bases and 8 bases, with 19 bases remaining between them. CDR3 amino acids: CAISEGIGGGYGYTF. The CDR3 DNA reads TGTGCCATCAGTGAAGGCATTGGTGGGGGCTACGGCTACACCTTC.